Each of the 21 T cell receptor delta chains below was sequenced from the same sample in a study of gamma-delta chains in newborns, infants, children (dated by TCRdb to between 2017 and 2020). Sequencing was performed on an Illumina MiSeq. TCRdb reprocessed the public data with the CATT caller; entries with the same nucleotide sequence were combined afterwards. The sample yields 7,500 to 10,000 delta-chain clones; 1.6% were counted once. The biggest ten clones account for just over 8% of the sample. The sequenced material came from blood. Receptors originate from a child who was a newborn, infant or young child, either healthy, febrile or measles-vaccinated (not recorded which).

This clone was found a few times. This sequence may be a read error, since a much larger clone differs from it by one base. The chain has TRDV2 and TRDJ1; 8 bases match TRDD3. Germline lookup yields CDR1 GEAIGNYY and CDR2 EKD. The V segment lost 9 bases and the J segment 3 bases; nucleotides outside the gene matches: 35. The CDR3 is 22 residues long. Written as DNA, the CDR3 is TGTGCCGGCGTAGTGGTCCCTATCGCTCCTACTGGGGGTCTACCGTACGCCGATAAACTCATCTTT. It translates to CAGVVVPIAPTGGLPYADKLIF.

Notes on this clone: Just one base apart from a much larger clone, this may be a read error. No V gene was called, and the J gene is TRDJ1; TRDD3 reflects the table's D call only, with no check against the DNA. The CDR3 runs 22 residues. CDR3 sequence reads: CAFGDWTFLRKGGGLGTDKLIF. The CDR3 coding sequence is TGTGCTTTTGGGGACTGGACCTTCCTACGTAAGGGTGGGGGATTAGGGACCGATAAACTCATCTTT.

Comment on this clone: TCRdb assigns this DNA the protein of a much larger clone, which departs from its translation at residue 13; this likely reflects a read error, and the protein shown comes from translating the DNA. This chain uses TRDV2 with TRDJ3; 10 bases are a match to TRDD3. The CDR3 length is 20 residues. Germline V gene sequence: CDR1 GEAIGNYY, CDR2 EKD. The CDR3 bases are TGTGCCTGTGACTTACTGGGGGATCCCTCGAGCTCCCGGGACACCCGACAGATGTTTTTC. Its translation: CACDLLGDPSSSRDTRQMFF.

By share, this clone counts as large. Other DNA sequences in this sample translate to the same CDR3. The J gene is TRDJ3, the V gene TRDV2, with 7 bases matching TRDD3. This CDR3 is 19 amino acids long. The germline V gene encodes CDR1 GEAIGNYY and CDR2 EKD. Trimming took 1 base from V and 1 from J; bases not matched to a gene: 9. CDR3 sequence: CACDTAYWGPSWDTRQMFF. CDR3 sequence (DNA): TGTGCCTGTGACACGGCCTACTGGGGACCGTCCTGGGACACCCGACAGATGTTTTTC.

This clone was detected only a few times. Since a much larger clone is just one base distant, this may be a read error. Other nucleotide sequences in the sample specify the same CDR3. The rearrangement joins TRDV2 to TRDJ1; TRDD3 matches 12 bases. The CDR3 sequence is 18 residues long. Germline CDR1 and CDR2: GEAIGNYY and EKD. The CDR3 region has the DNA TGTGCCTGTGACACCAAGAGCTGGGGGATACGCGAGACCGATAAACTCATTTTT. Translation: CACDTKSWGIRETDKLIF.

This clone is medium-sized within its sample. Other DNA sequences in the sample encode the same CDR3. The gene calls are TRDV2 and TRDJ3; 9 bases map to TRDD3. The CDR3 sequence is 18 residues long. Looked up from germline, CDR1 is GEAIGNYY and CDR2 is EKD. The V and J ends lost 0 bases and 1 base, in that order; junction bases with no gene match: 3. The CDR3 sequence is CACDTGGYSSWDTRQMFF. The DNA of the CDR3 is TGTGCCTGTGACACCGGGGGATACTCTTCCTGGGACACCCGACAGATGTTTTTC.

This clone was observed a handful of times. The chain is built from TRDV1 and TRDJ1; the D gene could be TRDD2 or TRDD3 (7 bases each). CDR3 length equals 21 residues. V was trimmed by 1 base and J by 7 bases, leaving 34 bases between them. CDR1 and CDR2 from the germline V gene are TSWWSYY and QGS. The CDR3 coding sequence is TGTGCTCTTGGGGAACGGGATTCCTACTTGTTGGTACTGGGGAATACTGGTAAACTCATCTTT. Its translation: CALGERDSYLLVLGNTGKLIF.

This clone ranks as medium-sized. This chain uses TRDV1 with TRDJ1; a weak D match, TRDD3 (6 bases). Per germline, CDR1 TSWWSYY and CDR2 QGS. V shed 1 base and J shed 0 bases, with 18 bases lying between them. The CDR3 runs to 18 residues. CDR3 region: CALGEPTTGNLYTDKLIF. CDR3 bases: TGTGCTCTTGGGGAACCCACCACTGGGAACCTGTACACCGATAAACTCATCTTT.

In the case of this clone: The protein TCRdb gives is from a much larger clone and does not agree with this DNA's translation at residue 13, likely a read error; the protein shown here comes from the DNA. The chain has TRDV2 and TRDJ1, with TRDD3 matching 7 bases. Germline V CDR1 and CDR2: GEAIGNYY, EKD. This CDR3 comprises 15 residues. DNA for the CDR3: TGTGCCTGTGACATCTTGGGGATATACACCGATAAACCCATCTTT. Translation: CACDILGIYTDKPIF.

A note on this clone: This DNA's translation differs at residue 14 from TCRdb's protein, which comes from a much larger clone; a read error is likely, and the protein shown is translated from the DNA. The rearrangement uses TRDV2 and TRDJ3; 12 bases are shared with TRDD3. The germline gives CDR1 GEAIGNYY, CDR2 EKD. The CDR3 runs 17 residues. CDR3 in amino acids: CACDILGDTWDTRRMFF. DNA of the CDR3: TGTGCCTGTGACATACTGGGGGATACCTGGGACACCCGACGGATGTTTTTC.

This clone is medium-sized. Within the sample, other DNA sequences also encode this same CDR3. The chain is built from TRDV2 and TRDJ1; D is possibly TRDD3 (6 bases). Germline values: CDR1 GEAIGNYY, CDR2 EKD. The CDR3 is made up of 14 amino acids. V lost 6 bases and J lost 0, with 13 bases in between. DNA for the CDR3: TGTGCCTGTAGGGGATCTAGAAACACCGATAAACTCATCTTT. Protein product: CACRGSRNTDKLIF.

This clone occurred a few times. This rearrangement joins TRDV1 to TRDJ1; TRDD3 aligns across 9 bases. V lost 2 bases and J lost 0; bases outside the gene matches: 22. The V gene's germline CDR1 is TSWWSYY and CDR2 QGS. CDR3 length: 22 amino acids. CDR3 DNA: TGTGCTCTTGGGGAAGCGGCCTTCCCGCTGACTGGGGGACCCAAATACACCGATAAACTCATCTTT. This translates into CALGEAAFPLTGGPKYTDKLIF.

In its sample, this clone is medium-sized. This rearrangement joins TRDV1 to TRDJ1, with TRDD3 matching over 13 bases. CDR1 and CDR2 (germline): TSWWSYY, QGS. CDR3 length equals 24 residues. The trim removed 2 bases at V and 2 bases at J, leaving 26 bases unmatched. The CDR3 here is CALGEISPSYRQYWGIRITDKLIF. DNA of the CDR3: TGTGCTCTTGGGGAAATCTCTCCTTCCTACCGGCAATACTGGGGGATACGCATTACCGATAAACTCATCTTT.

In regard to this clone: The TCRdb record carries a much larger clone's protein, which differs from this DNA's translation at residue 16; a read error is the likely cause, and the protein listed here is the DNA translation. The CDR3 loop is CACDGTGPFKGYTDKHIF. CDR3 DNA: TGTGCCTGTGACGGTACTGGGCCTTTTAAGGGGTACACCGATAAACACATCTTT. The chain has TRDV2 and TRDJ1, with D possibly being TRDD3 (6 bases). This CDR3 contains 18 residues. The germline V gene encodes CDR1 GEAIGNYY and CDR2 EKD.

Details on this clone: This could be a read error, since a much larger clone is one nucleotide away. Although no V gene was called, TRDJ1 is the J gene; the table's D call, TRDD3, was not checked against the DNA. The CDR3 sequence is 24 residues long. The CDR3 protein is CALGELRSVAFPSTGGPHADKLIF. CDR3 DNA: TGTGCTCTTGGGGAACTCCGAAGCGTGGCCTTCCCCTCTACTGGGGGTCCTCACGCCGATAAACTCATCTTT.

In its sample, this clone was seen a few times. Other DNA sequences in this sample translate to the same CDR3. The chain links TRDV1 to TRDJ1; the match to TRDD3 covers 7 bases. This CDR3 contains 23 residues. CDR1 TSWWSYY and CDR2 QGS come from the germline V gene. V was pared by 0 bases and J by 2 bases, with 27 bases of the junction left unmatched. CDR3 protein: CALGELESPPRTGVKLGTDKLIF. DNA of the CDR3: TGTGCTCTTGGGGAACTAGAATCCCCCCCACGTACTGGGGTAAAACTAGGTACCGATAAACTCATCTTT.

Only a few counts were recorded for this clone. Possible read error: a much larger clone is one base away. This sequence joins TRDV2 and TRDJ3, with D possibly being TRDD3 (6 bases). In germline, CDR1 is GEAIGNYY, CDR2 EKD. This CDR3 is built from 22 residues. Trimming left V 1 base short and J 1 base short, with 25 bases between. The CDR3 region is CACDTRDWEISPQSWDTRQMFF. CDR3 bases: TGTGCCTGTGACACGAGGGACTGGGAGATCTCACCCCAGTCCTGGGACACCCGACAGATGTTTTTC.

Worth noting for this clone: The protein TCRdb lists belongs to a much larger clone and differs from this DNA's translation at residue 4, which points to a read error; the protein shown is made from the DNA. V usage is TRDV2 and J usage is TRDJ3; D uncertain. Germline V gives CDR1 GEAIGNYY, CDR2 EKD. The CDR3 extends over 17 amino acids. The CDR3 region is CACGTVGAAWDTRQMFF. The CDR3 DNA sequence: TGTGCCTGTGGCACCGTGGGAGCAGCCTGGGACACCCGACAGATGTTTTTC.

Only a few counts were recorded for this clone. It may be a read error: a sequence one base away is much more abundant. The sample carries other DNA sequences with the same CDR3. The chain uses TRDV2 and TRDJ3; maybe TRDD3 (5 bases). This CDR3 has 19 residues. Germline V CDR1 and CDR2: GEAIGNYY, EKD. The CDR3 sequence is CACDPGTGPFSWDTRQMFF. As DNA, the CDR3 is TGTGCTTGTGATCCGGGGACGGGGCCGTTCTCCTGGGACACCCGACAGATGTTTTTC.

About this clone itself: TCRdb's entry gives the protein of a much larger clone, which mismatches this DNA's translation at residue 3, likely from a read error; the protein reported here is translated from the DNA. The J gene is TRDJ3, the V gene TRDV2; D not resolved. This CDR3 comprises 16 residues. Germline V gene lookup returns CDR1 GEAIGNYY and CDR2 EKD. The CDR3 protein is CARDRLSSWDTRQMFF. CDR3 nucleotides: TGTGCCCGTGACCGCCTAAGCTCCTGGGACACCCGACAGATGTTTTTC.

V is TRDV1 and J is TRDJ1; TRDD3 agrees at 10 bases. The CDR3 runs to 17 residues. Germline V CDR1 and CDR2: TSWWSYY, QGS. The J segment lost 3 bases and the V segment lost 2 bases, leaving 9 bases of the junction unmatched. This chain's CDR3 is CALGETGGWGNADKLIF. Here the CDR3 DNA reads TGTGCTCTTGGGGAAACTGGGGGATGGGGCAATGCCGATAAACTCATCTTT.